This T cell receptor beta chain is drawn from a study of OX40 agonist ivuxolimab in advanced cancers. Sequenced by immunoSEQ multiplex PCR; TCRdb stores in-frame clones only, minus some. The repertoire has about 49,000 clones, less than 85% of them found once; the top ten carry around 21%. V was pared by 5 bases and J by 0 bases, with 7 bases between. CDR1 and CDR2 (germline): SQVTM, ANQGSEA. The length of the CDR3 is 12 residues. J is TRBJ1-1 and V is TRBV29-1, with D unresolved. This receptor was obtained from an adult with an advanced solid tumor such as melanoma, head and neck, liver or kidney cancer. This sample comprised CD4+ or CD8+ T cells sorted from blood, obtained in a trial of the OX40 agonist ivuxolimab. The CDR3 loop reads CSVLRMNTEAFF. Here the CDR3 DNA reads TGCAGCGTTCTGCGGATGAACACTGAAGCTTTCTTT.